This TCR beta chain was identified during a study of cytomegalovirus exposure and HLA in healthy donors. PCR used 60 Vbeta primers and 13 Jbeta primers. Generated by immunoSEQ multiplex PCR, the TCRdb table keeps only in-frame clones and is missing some. The sample records more than 150,000 clones, 65% to 85% being singletons. Study-level results: Another analysis was done later, and it associated approximately 15,000 TCR beta sequences with HLA alleles at 0.05 false discovery rate. Cytomegalovirus status was reportedly diagnosed by the classifier with high specificity and sensitivity. Researchers had no immune exposure information except CMV serostatus available.

Unmatched junction bases numbered 6, after V lost 2 bases and J lost 3 bases. CDR1 and CDR2 from the germline V gene are SGHDT and YYEEEE. The CDR3 has 15 amino acids. With regard to this clone: Antigen unknown.

This clonotype originated in a woman in her 40s in good health and CMV-seropositive. The specimen was PBMCs. The V and J genes are TRBV5-6 and TRBJ1-2; 8 positions agree with TRBD1. This chain's CDR3 is CASSLSGGAYYGYTF. DNA of the CDR3: TGTGCCAGCAGCTTATCAGGGGGCGCATACTATGGCTACACCTTC.